This TCR beta chain emerged from a study of blood T cells in healthy people across ages. The CDR3 is 16 amino acids. V lost 3 bases, J lost 3 bases, and 15 bases lay in between. Sample-barcoded 5' priming and a J-beta primer mix drove a second PCR of roughly 7 to 11 cycles. TCRdb re-called the 5' RACE reads with MiXCR, one entry per CDR3 protein. The table lists 1.6 million or so distinct CDR3 sequences, around 36% of them singletons. Per sample, extraction of total RNA gave at least 5.5 micrograms in every case. The TCR was taken from a young woman in good health. The sample comprised blood. V gene TRBV12-3 or TRBV12-4 combines with J gene TRBJ2-1, with D tentatively TRBD1 (5 bases). This CDR3 reads CASSFSATDLYNEQFF. The CDR3 DNA is TGTGCCAGCAGTTTTTCTGCGACAGACCTCTACAATGAGCAGTTCTTC.